This entry describes one T cell receptor beta chain. The data originate from a study of technical replicates of blood from a handful of donors. The germline CDR1 and CDR2 sequences are MNHNY and SVGAGI (reference sequence). The CDR3 loop spans 14 amino acids. Trimming cost V 2 bases and J 2 bases; bases outside gene matches: 2. Here immunoSEQ multiplex PCR was the method, and the copy in TCRdb shows in-frame clones only, minus some. The sample consists of 62,000 or so clones, around 87% of them appearing once. This TCR was sampled from a human donor in good health. Some clones in this sample may be carry-over from other donors' samples. What was sequenced was PBMCs. J is TRBJ2-7 and V is TRBV6-6; 8 bases fit TRBD1. The CDR3 sequence: CASSYRQGTYEQYF. The CDR3 DNA sequence: TGTGCCAGCAGTTACCGACAGGGGACCTACGAGCAGTACTTC.